This TCR beta chain was recovered during a study of T cell clusters in autoimmune cytopenias. TRB was amplified by touch-down multiplex PCR, primer pools A and B combined. From its re-call of the multiplex PCR reads, TCRdb lists each CDR3 protein once, without DNA. In all, the sample yields about 7,400 distinct CDR3 sequences. Each sample's input was 200 to 300 ng genomic DNA, 38,000 or so genome equivalents. The CDR3 is 16 amino acids. The germline V gene has CDR1 MNHNY and CDR2 SVGAGI (reference sequence). This clonotype is classed as medium-sized by frequency. This clonotype was sampled from a human donor with an autoimmune cytopenia or autoimmune hepatitis (not recorded which). The chain couples TRBV6-6 to TRBJ2-3; TCRdb lists TRBD2, though no DNA is available to test this call. Sequencing was performed on peripheral blood. CDR3 in amino acids: CASSYTSGGVTDTQYF.